A selection of T cell receptor beta chains follows, all from one sample in a study of PD-1 blockade in classical Hodgkin lymphoma. The protocol was immunoSEQ multiplex PCR, while the TCRdb copy is restricted to in-frame clones and leaves out a portion. Of about 93,000 clones listed, around four fifths are singletons. Specimen: peripheral blood mononuclear cells (PBMCs), collected before the fourth cycle of nivolumab. The receptors shown here come from a human donor with classical Hodgkin lymphoma. The CDR3 runs from the conserved cysteine through the conserved F or W. A D gene is named only where the DNA matches it firmly. Size tells how often a clone was seen (once, few, many) or the class of an expanded clone, and some rows leave it out.

TRBV6-6	NA	NA	TRBJ2-1	TGTGCCAGCAGCTTCCGGGACCGCAACCTCAATGAGCAGTTCTTC	CASSFRDRNLNEQFF
TRBV10-3	NA	NA	TRBJ2-5	TGTGCCATCAGGCAGGGGCTCGGCCAAGAGACCCAGTACTTC	CAIRQGLGQETQYF
TRBV6-5	NA	once	TRBJ1-2	TGTGCCAGCAGTTACCACGACAGCGCCTATGGCTACACCTTC	CASSYHDSAYGYTF
TRBV2	NA	once	TRBJ1-2	TGTGCCAGTTCAAAAGAAGGGAACTATGGCTACACCTTC	CASSKEGNYGYTF
TRBV19	NA	few	TRBJ2-1	TGTGCCAGTACCCTTTCCGGGCCCTCCTACAATGAGCAGTTCTTC	CASTLSGPSYNEQFF
TRBV27	TRBD1	NA	TRBJ2-7	TGTGCCAGCAGAAATTCCGGGACAGCCTACGAGCAGTACTTC	CASRNSGTAYEQYF
TRBV27	TRBD1	NA	TRBJ2-3	TGTGCCAGCAGTTTAAGCCAGGGGGCAGATACGCAGTATTTT	CASSLSQGADTQYF
TRBV28	TRBD1	NA	TRBJ2-1	TGTGCCAGCCAGGGGGTGCGAGGGACCGGCTCCTACAATGAGCAGTTCTTC	CASQGVRGTGSYNEQFF
TRBV28	NA	NA	TRBJ1-2	TGTGCCAGCAGTTTGACCCGTCCAAACTATGGCTACACCTTC	CASSLTRPNYGYTF
TRBV15	NA	NA	TRBJ2-7	TGTGCCACCAGCAGAGGCAGGGACTACGAGCAGTACTTC	CATSRGRDYEQYF
TRBV9	TRBD2	few	TRBJ2-1	TGTGCCAGCAGCGCCGGACTAGCGGGGGGCGCCTACAATGAGCAGTTCTTC	CASSAGLAGGAYNEQFF
TRBV4-3	NA	NA	TRBJ1-2	TGCGCCAGCAGCCAAGATTTCAGGAAAGAGGGCTACACCTTC	CASSQDFRKEGYTF
TRBV5-1	NA	NA	TRBJ2-1	TGCGCCAGCAGCTTCGGAGAAAACAATGAGCAGTTCTTC	CASSFGENNEQFF
TRBV7-9	TRBD1	NA	TRBJ1-2	TGTGCCAGCAGCACTATGACAGGGCCGGGAGGCTACACCTTC	CASSTMTGPGGYTF
TRBV6-1	NA	NA	TRBJ2-5	TGTGCCAGCAGACCCGGATCAGTGGAGACCCAGTACTTC	CASRPGSVETQYF
TRBV6-1	TRBD2	NA	TRBJ2-2	TGTGCCAGCAAGGCCGGGAGGGCGGGCACCGGGGAGCTGTTTTTT	CASKAGRAGTGELFF
TRBV5-4	NA	NA	TRBJ2-3	TGTGCCAGCAGCTTGCCGCCCACAGATACGCAGTATTTT	CASSLPPTDTQYF
TRBV6-6	NA	NA	TRBJ1-1	TGTGCCAGCAGTTCGCCAGGACGGGACACTGAAGCTTTCTTT	CASSSPGRDTEAFF
TRBV6-5	NA	NA	TRBJ1-2	TGTGCCAGCAGTTACTCGCGGAAGGTCTATGGCTACACCTTC	CASSYSRKVYGYTF
TRBV13	NA	NA	TRBJ2-5	TGTGCCAGCAGCTTAGGCCGCTTCGAGACCCAGTACTTC	CASSLGRFETQYF
TRBV5-1	TRBD1	NA	TRBJ1-1	TGCGCCAGCAGCTACCTGACAGGGGGCGTGAGGACTGAAGCTTTCTTT	CASSYLTGGVRTEAFF
TRBV27	NA	NA	TRBJ1-1	TGTGCCAGCAGTCCCCTCCGGAACACTGAAGCTTTCTTT	CASSPLRNTEAFF
TRBV9	TRBD1	NA	TRBJ1-4	TGTGCCAGCAGCGAAGGACAGGGGGCTTATCATGAAAAACTGTTTTTT	CASSEGQGAYHEKLFF
TRBV9	NA	NA	TRBJ1-6	TGTGCCAGCAGCGTAGTCAGGGGTTCACCCCTCCACTTT	CASSVVRGSPLHF
TRBV7-2	NA	NA	TRBJ2-1	TGTGCCAGCAGCTGGGAACTCGGCAATGAGCAGTTCTTC	CASSWELGNEQFF
TRBV10-2	TRBD1	NA	TRBJ1-2	TGCGCCAGCAGTGAGATAAGGACAGGGGGCTACACCTTC	CASSEIRTGGYTF
TRBV6-1	NA	NA	TRBJ1-5	TGTGCCAGCAGTCTGGAAACGAGCAATCAGCCCCAGCATTTT	CASSLETSNQPQHF
TRBV5-1	NA	NA	TRBJ2-3	TGCGCCAGCAGCTTGAACCGAGATACGCAGTATTTT	CASSLNRDTQYF
TRBV4-1	TRBD1	NA	TRBJ1-4	TGCGCCAGCAGCCATGTGACAGGGGGCTTTCGAGGACGAGCGGAAAAACTGTTTTTT	CASSHVTGGFRGRAEKLFF
TRBV23-1	TRBD1	NA	TRBJ2-3	TGCGCCAGCAGTCTGACAGGGAAAAGCACAGATACGCAGTATTTT	CASSLTGKSTDTQYF
TRBV19	TRBD1	NA	TRBJ2-5	TGTGCCAGTACTGGACAGGCCCAAGAGACCCAGTACTTC	CASTGQAQETQYF
TRBV28	NA	NA	TRBJ1-5	TGTGCCAGCAGTTCGGGACGGACTTATAGCAATCAGCCCCAGCATTTT	CASSSGRTYSNQPQHF
TRBV10-3	NA	NA	TRBJ1-5	TGTGCCATCAGTGGGGAGACGTATAGCAATCAGCCCCAGCATTTT	CAISGETYSNQPQHF
TRBV7-3	TRBD2	NA	TRBJ2-5	TGTGCCAGCAGCGCCTCGGGAGGGAGCCAAGAGACCCAGTACTTC	CASSASGGSQETQYF
TRBV9	NA	once	TRBJ1-3	TGTGCCAGCAGCCTAAACCCACAGGGCGTAGCTGGAAACACCATATATTTT	CASSLNPQGVAGNTIYF
TRBV7-2	NA	few	TRBJ1-2	TGTGCCAGCAGACCGTTTGTATGGGACTATGGCTACACCTTC	CASRPFVWDYGYTF
TRBV6-6	TRBD1	NA	TRBJ1-2	TGTGCCAGCAGGCCGGGACAGGGAGACTATGGCTACACCTTC	CASRPGQGDYGYTF
TRBV5-6	NA	NA	TRBJ2-7	TGTGCCAGCAGCTCGCTGTCCAGGCTCTACGAGCAGTACTTC	CASSSLSRLYEQYF
TRBV6-6	NA	few	TRBJ1-3	TGTGCCAGCAGTTACGTGGTGTCTGGAAACACCATATATTTT	CASSYVVSGNTIYF
TRBV11-2	TRBD1	once	TRBJ1-3	TGTGCCAGCAGCTTAGGAGGGGGCAGGGCGACCTCTGGAAACACCATATATTTT	CASSLGGGRATSGNTIYF
TRBV25-1	NA	NA	TRBJ2-7	TGTGCCAGCAGATCCGACGTAAGGGCCTACGAGCAGTACTTC	CASRSDVRAYEQYF
TRBV5-4	TRBD2	NA	TRBJ2-3	TGTGCCAGCAGACTAGCGGGGTCGGATACGCAGTATTTT	CASRLAGSDTQYF
TRBV28	NA	NA	TRBJ1-2	TGTGCCAGCAGCTCAGGGGACTATGGCTACACCTTC	CASSSGDYGYTF
TRBV27	TRBD1	NA	TRBJ2-1	TGTGCCAGCAGTACCCGGACAGGGGGAACCTACAATGAGCAGTTCTTC	CASSTRTGGTYNEQFF
TRBV9	TRBD2	NA	TRBJ2-3	TGTGCCAGCAGCTGGCTAGCGGGAGAGGCAGATACGCAGTATTTT	CASSWLAGEADTQYF
TRBV4-1	NA	NA	TRBJ2-7	TGCGCCAGCAGCCAAGATATGAGGGCCTACGAGCAGTACTTC	CASSQDMRAYEQYF
TRBV18	NA	few	TRBJ2-5	TGTGCCAGCTCACTATACGGACAAGAGACCCAGTACTTC	CASSLYGQETQYF
TRBV5-8	TRBD1	NA	TRBJ2-1	TGTGCCAGCAGCTCAGGACAGGGATTCGATGAGCAGTTCTTC	CASSSGQGFDEQFF
TRBV27	TRBD2	NA	TRBJ2-1	TGTGCCAGCAGGACTAGCGGGAGCTCCTACAATGAGCAGTTCTTC	CASRTSGSSYNEQFF
TRBV5-1	TRBD2	NA	TRBJ2-3	TGCGCCAGCAGCTTGACTAGCGGGACGACAGATACGCAGTATTTT	CASSLTSGTTDTQYF
TRBV6-6	TRBD1	once	TRBJ2-1	TGTGCCAGCAGTTATCTCGACCCTCAAACAGGGGGCCGGCAGTTCTTC	CASSYLDPQTGGRQFF
TRBV14	NA	few	TRBJ1-1	TGTGCCAGCAGCCAAGAGGGCAGGTACCTTGAGGGGGCTTTCTTT	CASSQEGRYLEGAFF